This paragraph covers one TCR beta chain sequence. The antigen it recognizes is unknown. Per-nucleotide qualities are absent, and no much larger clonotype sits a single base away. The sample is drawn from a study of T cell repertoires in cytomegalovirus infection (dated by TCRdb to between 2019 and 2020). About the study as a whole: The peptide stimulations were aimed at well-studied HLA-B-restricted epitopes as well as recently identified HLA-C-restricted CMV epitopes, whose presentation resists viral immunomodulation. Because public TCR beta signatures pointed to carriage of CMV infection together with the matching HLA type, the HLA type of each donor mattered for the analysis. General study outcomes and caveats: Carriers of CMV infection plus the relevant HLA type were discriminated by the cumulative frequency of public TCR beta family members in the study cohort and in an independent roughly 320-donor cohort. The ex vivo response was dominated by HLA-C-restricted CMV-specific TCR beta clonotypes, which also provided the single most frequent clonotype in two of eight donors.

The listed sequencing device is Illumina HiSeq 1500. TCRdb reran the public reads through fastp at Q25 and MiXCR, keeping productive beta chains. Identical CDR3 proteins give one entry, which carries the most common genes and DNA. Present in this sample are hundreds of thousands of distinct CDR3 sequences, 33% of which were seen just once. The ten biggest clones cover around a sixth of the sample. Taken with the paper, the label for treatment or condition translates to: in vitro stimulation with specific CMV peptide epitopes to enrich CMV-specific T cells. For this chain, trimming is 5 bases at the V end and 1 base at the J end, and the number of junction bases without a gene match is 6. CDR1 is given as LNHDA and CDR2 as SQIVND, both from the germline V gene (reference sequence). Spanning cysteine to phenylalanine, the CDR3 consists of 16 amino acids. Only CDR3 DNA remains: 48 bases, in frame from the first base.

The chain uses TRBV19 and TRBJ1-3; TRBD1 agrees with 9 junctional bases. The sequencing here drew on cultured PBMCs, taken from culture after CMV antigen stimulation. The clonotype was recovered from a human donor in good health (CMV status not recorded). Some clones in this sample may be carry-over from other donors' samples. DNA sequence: TGTGCCAGTAGTGTCGACAGGGGGAGATCTGGAAACACCATATATTTT. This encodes CASSVDRGRSGNTIYF.